A selection of T cell receptor beta chains follows, all from one sample in a study of CXCR3-negative and CXCR3-positive naive CD8 T cells. TCRdb derives one entry per CDR3 protein from the 5' RACE reads, leaving out DNA. This table holds more than 50,000 distinct CDR3 sequences. The sequenced sample consisted of naive CXCR3- CD8+ T cells from blood. All receptors derive from a human donor in good health. Some clones in this sample may be carry-over from other donors' samples. CDR3s include the opening cysteine and the closing phenylalanine or tryptophan.

j_gene,v_gene,CDR3aa
TRBJ2-7,TRBV20-1,CSASGTEFYEQYF
TRBJ2-7,TRBV7-6,CASSPLSNYEQYF
TRBJ2-3,TRBV29-1,CSVESGATDTQYF
TRBJ1-1,TRBV7-9,CASSSTGVTEAFF
TRBJ1-6,TRBV12-3/TRBV12-4,CASSLTGPTRNSPLHF
TRBJ1-1,TRBV7-9,CASSLVSTNTEAFF
TRBJ2-7,TRBV7-8,CASSLVTLPPSGGREQYF
TRBJ2-6,TRBV28,CASSSWGLDRGVPGANVLTF
TRBJ2-7,TRBV27,CASSTDYYGNEQYF
TRBJ2-7,TRBV12-3/TRBV12-4,CASVGDRPYEQYF